This T cell receptor beta chain comes out of a study of regulatory T cells in long-lasting Graves disease. Germline loops: CDR1 PRHDT, CDR2 FYEKMQ (reference sequence). This CDR3 has 14 amino acids. With 0 bases removed from V and 4 bases from J, the gap between germline ends came to 10 bases. The time point was: persistent/refractory GD, antithyroid drugs over 5 years with positive TRAb. Preparation of the TCR library used RNA extracted from PBMCs. This clonotype was seen only a few times. Both iRepertoire HTBI primers and Arm-PCR of CDR3 regions were used to build the TCR beta libraries. A single record per CDR3 protein comes from TCRdb applying MiXCR to the multiplex PCR reads. The repertoire holds around 510,000 distinct CDR3 sequences, with around 21% as singletons.

This clonotype was sampled from a female donor with Graves disease. The sample consisted of peripheral blood mononuclear cells (PBMCs), taken when the disease was refractory, from a patient treated with antithyroid drugs. The J gene is TRBJ2-7, the V gene TRBV13; D call uncertain. The CDR3 region has the DNA TGTGCCAGCAGCTTAGGCCTTAGCCGGTACGAGCAGTACTTC. This codes for CASSLGLSRYEQYF.